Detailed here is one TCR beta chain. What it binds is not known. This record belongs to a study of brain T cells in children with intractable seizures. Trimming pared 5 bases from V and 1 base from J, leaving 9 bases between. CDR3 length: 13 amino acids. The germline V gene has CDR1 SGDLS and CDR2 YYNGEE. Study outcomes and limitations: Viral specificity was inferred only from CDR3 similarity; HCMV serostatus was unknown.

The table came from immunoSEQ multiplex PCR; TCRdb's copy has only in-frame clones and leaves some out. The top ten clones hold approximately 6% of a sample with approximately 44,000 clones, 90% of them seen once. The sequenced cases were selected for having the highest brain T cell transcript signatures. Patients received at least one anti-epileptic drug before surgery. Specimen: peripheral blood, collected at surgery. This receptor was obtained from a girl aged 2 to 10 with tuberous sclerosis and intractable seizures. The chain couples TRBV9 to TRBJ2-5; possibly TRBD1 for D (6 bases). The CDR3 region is CASSQDSQETQYF. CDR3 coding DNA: TGTGCCAGCAGTCAGGACAGCCAAGAGACCCAGTACTTC.